This T cell receptor (beta chain) was profiled in a study of blood T cell repertoires in COVID-19. Study information: Samples of COVID-19 (acute and convalescent) were obtained from the United States, Italy and Spain. In each case, the material was cDNA or gDNA derived from T cells, B-cell-depleted T cells, or PBMCs.

Original handling: Cell counts per sample came from amplifying reference gene primers. Sequenced by immunoSEQ multiplex PCR; TCRdb stores in-frame clones only, minus some. V and J calls and clone size follow that table, whereas D and trimming were derived from the DNA. The table lists 400,000 to 550,000 clones, around 88% of them singletons. The CDR3 is 11 amino acids. Between the trimmed V and J ends, which lost 9 bases and 1 base, there was a span of 5 bases. Germline V gene sequence: CDR1 KGHDR, CDR2 SFDVKD. The chain recombines TRBV24-1 with TRBJ1-1, with unresolved D. Sequenced: peripheral blood. This sequence was found in a woman aged 25 to 39 with acute or convalescent COVID-19. The CDR3 reads CATEENTEAFF. For the CDR3, the DNA is TGTGCCACCGAGGAGAACACTGAAGCTTTCTTT.